This T cell receptor beta chain was captured in a study of technical replicates of blood from a few donors (dated by TCRdb to the late 2010s). Library preparation was by the immunoSEQ multiplex PCR assay. TCRdb took over this immuneACCESS table, retaining in-frame rearrangements with V and J assigned. Such tables are incomplete; in checked studies, under half of the missing clones stem from an unresolved V gene, and the remainder is unexplained. The sample table shows 70,000 to 80,000 clones, and 91% are seen once. The biggest ten clones account for about 0.36% of the sample. With regard to this clone: This receptor's antigen is unknown. No base-level quality is on record; no much larger clone is a single base apart.

Sequencing was carried out using T cells isolated from PBMCs. The clonotype originates from a human donor in good health. Some clones in this sample may be carry-over from other donors' samples.

The CDR3 reads as follows: CASSFSVKIRYPGYEQYF. The sequenced DNA: TGTGCCAGCAGTTTTTCTGTGAAGATCAGGTACCCTGGGTACGAGCAGTACTTC. Recombination linked TRBV28 to TRBJ2-7; there is no confident call for the D gene. The germline V gene supplies CDR1 MDHEN and CDR2 SYDVKM. Including the terminal cysteine and phenylalanine, the CDR3 comprises 18 residues. The sequence is cut down to CDR3 DNA, 54 bases in frame from base 1. V lost 3 bases and J lost 4 bases; the stretch between them is 25 bases long.